A selection of T cell receptor beta chains follows, all from one sample in a study of cytomegalovirus exposure and HLA in healthy donors. Only in-frame clones appear in the TCRdb table, and some are missing; sequencing was by immunoSEQ multiplex PCR. The sample includes about 130,000 clones, about 85% seen only once; the top ten take 4%. The sample consisted of PBMCs. These receptors all stem from a man aged 18 to 30 in good health and CMV-seropositive. Each CDR3 is given with its conserved first and last residue. A D gene is named only where the DNA matches it firmly. The size of a clone is reported for some rows only, either as once, few or many, or as a class for expanded clones.

V	size	D	J	CDR3	DNA
TRBV18	-	-	TRBJ1-6	CASSTNADSPLHF	TGTGCCAGCTCTACCAATGCGGATTCACCCCTCCACTTT
TRBV5-8	-	TRBD1	TRBJ2-3	CASSGEDMDRGMADTQYF	TGTGCCAGCAGCGGAGAGGATATGGACAGGGGAATGGCAGATACGCAGTATTTT
TRBV7-2	-	TRBD1	TRBJ1-4	CASSLFSGGSNEKLFF	TGTGCCAGCAGCTTATTCTCAGGGGGTTCTAATGAAAAACTGTTTTTT
TRBV27	once	-	TRBJ2-5	CASSETGTTDQYF	TGTGCCAGCAGCGAAACCGGGACAACGGACCAGTACTTC
TRBV6-1	-	TRBD2	TRBJ2-3	CASSEYRTSEDTQYF	TGTGCCAGCAGTGAATACAGGACTAGCGAAGATACGCAGTATTTT
TRBV9	once	TRBD2	TRBJ2-6	CASSVDFWGGAGANVLTF	TGTGCCAGCAGCGTAGATTTTTGGGGAGGGGCTGGGGCCAACGTCCTGACTTTC
TRBV9	-	TRBD1	TRBJ1-1	CASSPTGGVFNTEAFF	TGTGCCAGCAGCCCAACAGGGGGCGTTTTTAACACTGAAGCTTTCTTT
TRBV7-2	-	-	TRBJ2-3	CASSYRRVGATDTQYF	TGTGCCAGCAGCTACCGCCGGGTAGGGGCCACAGATACGCAGTATTTT
TRBV5-1	-	TRBD1	TRBJ1-1	CASSRTGADTEAFF	TGCGCCAGCAGCAGGACAGGGGCTGACACTGAAGCTTTCTTT
TRBV5-4	-	-	TRBJ2-5	CASSLRGETQYF	TGTGCCAGCAGCTTGAGAGGGGAGACCCAGTACTTC
TRBV7-2	-	TRBD2	TRBJ2-5	CASSRAGQETQYF	TGTGCCAGCAGCCGAGCGGGGCAAGAGACCCAGTACTTC
TRBV11-2	-	TRBD2	TRBJ2-3	CASSLGTSGSFTDTQYF	TGTGCCAGCAGCCTAGGGACTAGCGGGAGTTTCACAGATACGCAGTATTTT
TRBV29-1	-	TRBD1	TRBJ1-2	CSVDWDRARGYTF	TGCAGCGTTGACTGGGACAGGGCAAGGGGCTACACCTTC
TRBV11-2	-	-	TRBJ2-1	CASSLEQEQFF	TGTGCCAGCAGCTTAGAACAGGAGCAGTTCTTC
TRBV4-1	-	TRBD1	TRBJ1-2	CASSPSDRGNYGYTF	TGCGCCAGCAGCCCGAGTGACAGGGGGAACTATGGCTACACCTTC
TRBV7-2	-	TRBD1	TRBJ2-7	CASSLAPGTEYEQYF	TGTGCCAGCAGCTTAGCCCCCGGGACAGAGTACGAGCAGTACTTC
TRBV5-5	-	-	TRBJ1-4	CASSLWSNEKLFF	TGCGCCAGCAGCCTTTGGAGTAATGAAAAACTGTTTTTT
TRBV5-4	few	-	TRBJ2-7	CASSPETGNYEQYF	TGTGCCAGCAGCCCCGAGACGGGGAACTACGAGCAGTACTTC
TRBV7-2	-	-	TRBJ2-7	CASSLAGGASAYEQYF	TGTGCCAGCAGCTTAGCTGGAGGGGCTAGCGCCTACGAGCAGTACTTC
TRBV4-1	-	-	TRBJ2-3	CASSQVEGGPGADTQYF	TGCGCCAGCAGCCAAGTAGAGGGCGGGCCAGGGGCAGATACGCAGTATTTT
TRBV10-3	once	-	TRBJ1-1	CAISEVNMNTEAFF	TGTGCCATCAGTGAGGTTAATATGAACACTGAAGCTTTCTTT
TRBV5-1	-	TRBD1	TRBJ1-4	CASSLGTGGWSEKLFF	TGCGCCAGCAGCCTTGGGACAGGGGGCTGGAGTGAAAAACTGTTTTTT
TRBV30	-	TRBD1	TRBJ2-2	CAWSRPTGWTGELFF	TGTGCCTGGAGTCGACCGACAGGGTGGACCGGGGAGCTGTTTTTT
TRBV7-2	-	TRBD1	TRBJ1-4	CASRGQATNEKLFF	TGTGCCAGCCGTGGACAGGCAACTAATGAAAAACTGTTTTTT
TRBV9	-	TRBD2	TRBJ2-1	CASSVATGGNEQFF	TGTGCCAGCAGCGTAGCTACGGGGGGGAATGAGCAGTTCTTC
TRBV25-1	-	TRBD1	TRBJ2-7	CASSEFGTGSYEQYF	TGTGCCAGCAGTGAATTTGGGACAGGGAGCTACGAGCAGTACTTC
TRBV27	-	TRBD2	TRBJ2-2	CASSLSFGLAGGAGELFF	TGTGCCAGCAGTTTAAGCTTCGGACTAGCGGGAGGGGCCGGGGAGCTGTTTTTT
TRBV4-1	-	-	TRBJ2-2	CASSHPLGRLQAANTGELFF	TGCGCCAGCAGCCACCCCCTAGGCCGGCTGCAAGCCGCGAACACCGGGGAGCTGTTTTTT
TRBV5-8	-	TRBD1	TRBJ2-1	CASSSRQGQFF	TGTGCCAGCAGCTCCAGACAGGGGCAGTTCTTC
TRBV2	-	-	TRBJ2-7	CASSKATGFYEQYF	TGTGCCAGCAGTAAAGCTACGGGATTCTACGAGCAGTACTTC
TRBV11-2	-	-	TRBJ1-2	CASSSSGAVYGYTF	TGTGCCAGCAGCTCGTCAGGGGCTGTTTATGGCTACACCTTC
TRBV6-1	once	TRBD1	TRBJ1-5	CASSGQVNQPQHF	TGTGCCAGCAGCGGACAGGTAAATCAGCCCCAGCATTTT
TRBV2	-	TRBD1	TRBJ2-7	CASSEEGQGYEQYF	TGTGCCAGCAGTGAGGAGGGACAGGGCTACGAGCAGTACTTC
TRBV18	-	TRBD1	TRBJ2-7	CASNRDRGYEQYF	TGTGCCAGCAACCGGGACAGGGGCTACGAGCAGTACTTC
TRBV7-8	few	TRBD2	TRBJ2-5	CASSLAGPTSGEETQYF	TGTGCCAGCAGCTTAGCGGGTCCAACTAGCGGGGAAGAGACCCAGTACTTC
TRBV11-2	-	TRBD1	TRBJ2-7	CASSLRGQGSSYEQYF	TGTGCCAGCAGCTTAAGGGGGCAGGGGAGCTCCTACGAGCAGTACTTC
TRBV5-4	few	-	TRBJ2-2	CASSPGRSFAMNTGELFF	TGTGCCAGCAGCCCAGGGCGAAGTTTCGCGATGAACACCGGGGAGCTGTTTTTT
TRBV2	-	TRBD1	TRBJ1-2	CASSEDRGRGGYTF	TGTGCCAGCAGTGAAGACAGGGGGCGAGGGGGCTACACCTTC
TRBV4-3	-	-	TRBJ2-7	CASSQDRYEQYF	TGCGCCAGCAGCCAAGACAGGTACGAGCAGTACTTC
TRBV29-1	-	-	TRBJ2-2	CSVEWQNAGELFF	TGCAGCGTTGAATGGCAGAATGCCGGGGAGCTGTTTTTT
TRBV29-1	-	TRBD1	TRBJ1-1	CSVRQTGGWTEAFF	TGCAGCGTCCGCCAGACAGGGGGCTGGACTGAAGCTTTCTTT
TRBV9	-	TRBD1	TRBJ1-2	CASSADRGGYGYTF	TGTGCCAGCAGCGCGGACAGGGGAGGCTATGGCTACACCTTC
TRBV29-1	-	-	TRBJ1-1	CSTQGRTEAFF	TGCAGCACTCAGGGAAGGACTGAAGCTTTCTTT
TRBV6-5	-	-	TRBJ1-6	CASSGQTNSPLHF	TGTGCCAGCAGTGGACAGACTAATTCACCCCTCCACTTT
TRBV10-3	-	-	TRBJ1-1	CAISEGRQLEAFF	TGTGCCATCAGTGAGGGTCGACAGCTTGAAGCTTTCTTT